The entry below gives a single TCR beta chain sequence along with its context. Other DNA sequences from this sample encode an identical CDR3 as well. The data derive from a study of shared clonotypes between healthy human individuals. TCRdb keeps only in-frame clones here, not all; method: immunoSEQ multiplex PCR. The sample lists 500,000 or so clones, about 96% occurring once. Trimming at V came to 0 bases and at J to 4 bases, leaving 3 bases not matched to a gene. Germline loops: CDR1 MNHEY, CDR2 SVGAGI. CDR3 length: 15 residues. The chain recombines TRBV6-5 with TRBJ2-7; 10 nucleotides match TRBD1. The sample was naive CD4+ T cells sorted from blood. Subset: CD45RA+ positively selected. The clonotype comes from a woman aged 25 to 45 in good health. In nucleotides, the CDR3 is TGTGCCAGCAGTTACTCGACAGGGGGCCCGTACGAGCAGTACTTC. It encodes CASSYSTGGPYEQYF.